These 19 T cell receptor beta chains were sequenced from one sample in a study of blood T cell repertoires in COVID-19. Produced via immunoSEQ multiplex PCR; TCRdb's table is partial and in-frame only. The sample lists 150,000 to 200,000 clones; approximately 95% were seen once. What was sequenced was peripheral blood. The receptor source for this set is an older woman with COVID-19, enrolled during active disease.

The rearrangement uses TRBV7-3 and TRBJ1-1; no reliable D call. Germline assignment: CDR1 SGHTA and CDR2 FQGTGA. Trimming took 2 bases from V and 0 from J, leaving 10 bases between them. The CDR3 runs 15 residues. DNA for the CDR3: TGTGCCAGCAGCTTACAGCCAGGTTTGAACACTGAAGCTTTCTTT. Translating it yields CASSLQPGLNTEAFF.

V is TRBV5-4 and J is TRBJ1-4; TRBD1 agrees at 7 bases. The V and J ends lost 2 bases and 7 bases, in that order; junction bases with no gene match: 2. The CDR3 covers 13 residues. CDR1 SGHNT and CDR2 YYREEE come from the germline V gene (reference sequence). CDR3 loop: CASSLQGSEKLFF. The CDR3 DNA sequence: TGTGCCAGCAGCTTACAGGGGAGTGAAAAACTGTTTTTT.

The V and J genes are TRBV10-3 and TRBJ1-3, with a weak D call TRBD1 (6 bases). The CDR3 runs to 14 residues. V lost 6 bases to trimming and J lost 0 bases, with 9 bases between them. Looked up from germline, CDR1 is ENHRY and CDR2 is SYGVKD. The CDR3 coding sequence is TGTGCCATCAGGGGGGGGCTCTCTGGAAACACCATATATTTT. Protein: CAIRGGLSGNTIYF.

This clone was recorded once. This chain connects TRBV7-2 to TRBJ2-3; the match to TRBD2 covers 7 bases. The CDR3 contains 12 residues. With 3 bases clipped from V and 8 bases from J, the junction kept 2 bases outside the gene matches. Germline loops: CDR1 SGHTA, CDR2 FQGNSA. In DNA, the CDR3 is TGTGCCAGCAGCTTCCCGGGAGGTACGCAGTATTTT. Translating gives CASSFPGGTQYF.

The CDR3 sequence is CASSQASRGRRGKLFF. The DNA for the CDR3 is TGTGCCAGCAGCCAGGCCTCCAGGGGACGGCGAGGAAAACTGTTTTTT. The chain has TRBV3-1 (or the pseudogene TRBV3-2) and TRBJ1-4, with D possibly matching TRBD1 (6 bases). Germline CDR1 reads LGHDT; CDR2 reads YNNKEL (reference sequence). CDR3 size: 16 residues. Trimming took off 3 bases at V and 10 bases at J, with 21 bases between the two ends.

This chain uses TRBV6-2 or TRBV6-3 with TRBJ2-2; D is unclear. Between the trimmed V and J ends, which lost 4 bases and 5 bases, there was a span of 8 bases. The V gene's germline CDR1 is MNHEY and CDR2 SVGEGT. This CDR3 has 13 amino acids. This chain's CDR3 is CASSLLPTGELFF. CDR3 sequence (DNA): TGTGCCAGCAGTTTACTCCCAACCGGGGAGCTGTTTTTT.

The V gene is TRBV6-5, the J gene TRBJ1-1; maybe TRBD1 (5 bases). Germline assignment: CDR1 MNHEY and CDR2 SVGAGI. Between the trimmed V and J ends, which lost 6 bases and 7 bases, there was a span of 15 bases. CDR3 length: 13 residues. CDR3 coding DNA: TGTGCCAGCAGACGTGGGGCTAGGAATGAAGCTTTCTTT. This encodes CASRRGARNEAFF.

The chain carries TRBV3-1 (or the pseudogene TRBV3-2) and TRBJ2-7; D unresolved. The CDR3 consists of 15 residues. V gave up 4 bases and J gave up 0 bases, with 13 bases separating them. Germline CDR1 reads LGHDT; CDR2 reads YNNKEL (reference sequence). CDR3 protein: CASSPQEGISYEQYF. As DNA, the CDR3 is TGTGCCAGCAGCCCCCAGGAAGGAATCTCCTACGAGCAGTACTTC.

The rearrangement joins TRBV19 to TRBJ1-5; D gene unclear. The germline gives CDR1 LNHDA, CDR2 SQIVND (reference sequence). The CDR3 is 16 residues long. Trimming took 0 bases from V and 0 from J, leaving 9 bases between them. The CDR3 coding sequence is TGTGCCAGTAGTATAGATATATCAGTTAGCAATCAGCCCCAGCATTTT. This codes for CASSIDISVSNQPQHF.

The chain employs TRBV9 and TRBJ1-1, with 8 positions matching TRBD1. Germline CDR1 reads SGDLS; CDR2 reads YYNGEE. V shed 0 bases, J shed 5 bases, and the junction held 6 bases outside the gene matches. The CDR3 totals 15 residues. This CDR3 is CASSVEWTGLTEAFF. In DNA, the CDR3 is TGTGCCAGCAGCGTAGAGTGGACAGGGCTAACTGAAGCTTTCTTT.

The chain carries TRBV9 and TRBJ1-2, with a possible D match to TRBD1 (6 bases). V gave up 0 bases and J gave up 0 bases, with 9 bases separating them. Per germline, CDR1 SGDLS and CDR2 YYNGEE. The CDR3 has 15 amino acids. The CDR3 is CASSVGTGTNYGYTF. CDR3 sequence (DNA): TGTGCCAGCAGCGTAGGCACAGGGACTAACTATGGCTACACCTTC.

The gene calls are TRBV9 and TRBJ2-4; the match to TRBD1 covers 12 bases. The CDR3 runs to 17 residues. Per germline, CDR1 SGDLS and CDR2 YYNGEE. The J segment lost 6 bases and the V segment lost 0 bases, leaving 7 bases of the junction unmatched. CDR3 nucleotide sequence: TGTGCCAGCAGCGTAGAGCGAGGGACAGGGGGCGGAAACATTCAGTACTTC. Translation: CASSVERGTGGGNIQYF. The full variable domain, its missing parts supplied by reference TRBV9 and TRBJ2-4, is DSGVTQTPKHLITATGQRVTLRCSPRSGDLSVYWYQQSLDQGLQFLIQYYNGEERAKGNILERFSAQQFPDLHSELNLSSLELGDSALYFCASSVERGTGGGNIQYFGAGTRLSVL.

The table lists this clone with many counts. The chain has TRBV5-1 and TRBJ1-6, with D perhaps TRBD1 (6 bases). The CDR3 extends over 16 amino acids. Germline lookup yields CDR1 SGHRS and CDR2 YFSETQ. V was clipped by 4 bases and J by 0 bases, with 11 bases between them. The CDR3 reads CASSAGQYSYNSPLHF. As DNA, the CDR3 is TGCGCCAGCAGCGCTGGACAGTACTCCTATAATTCACCCCTCCACTTT.

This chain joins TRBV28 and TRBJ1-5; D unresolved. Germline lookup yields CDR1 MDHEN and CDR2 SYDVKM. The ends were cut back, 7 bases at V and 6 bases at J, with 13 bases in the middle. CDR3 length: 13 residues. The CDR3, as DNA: TGTGCCAGCATGCAGGTTGAATTTCAGCCCCAGCATTTT. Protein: CASMQVEFQPQHF.

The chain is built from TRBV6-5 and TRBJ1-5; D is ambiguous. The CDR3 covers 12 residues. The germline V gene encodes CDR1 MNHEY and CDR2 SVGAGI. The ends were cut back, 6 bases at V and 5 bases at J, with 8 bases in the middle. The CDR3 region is CASRRADQPQHF. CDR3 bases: TGTGCCAGCAGGAGGGCGGATCAGCCCCAGCATTTT.

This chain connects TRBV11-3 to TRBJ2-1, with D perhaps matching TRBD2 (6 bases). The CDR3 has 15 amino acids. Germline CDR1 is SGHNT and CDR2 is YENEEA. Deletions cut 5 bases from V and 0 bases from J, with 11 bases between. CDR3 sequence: CASSRAGSSYNEQFF. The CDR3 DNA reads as TGTGCCAGCAGCCGTGCGGGGAGCTCCTACAATGAGCAGTTCTTC. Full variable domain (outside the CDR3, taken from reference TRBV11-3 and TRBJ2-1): EAGVVQSPRYKIIEKKQPVAFWCNPISGHNTLYWYLQNLGQGPELLIRYENEEAVDDSQLPKDRFSAERLKGVDSTLKIQPAELGDSAVYLCASSRAGSSYNEQFFGPGTRLTVL.

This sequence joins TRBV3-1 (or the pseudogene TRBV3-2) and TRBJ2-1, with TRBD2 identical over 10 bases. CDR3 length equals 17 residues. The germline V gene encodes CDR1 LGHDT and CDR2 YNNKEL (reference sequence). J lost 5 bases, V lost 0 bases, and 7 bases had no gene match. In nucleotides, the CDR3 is TGTGCCAGCAGCCAAGATGCTAGCGGGGGCCTTAACAATGAGCAGTTCTTC. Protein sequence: CASSQDASGGLNNEQFF.

CDR3 sequence (DNA): TGTGCCAGCGGAAACAGGGGCTCTAATGAAAAACTGTTTTTT. Its protein product is CASGNRGSNEKLFF. This sequence joins TRBV6-6 and TRBJ1-4; 7 bases map to TRBD1. From germline, CDR1 is MNHNY and CDR2 SVGAGI (reference sequence). This CDR3 region has 14 residues. Trimming removed 8 bases from V and 3 bases from J; junction bases left unmatched: 6.

CDR3: CASTLIPTDTQYF. As DNA, the CDR3 is TGTGCCAGCACACTTATACCCACAGATACGCAGTATTTT. The V and J genes are TRBV12-3 or TRBV12-4 and TRBJ2-3; D not resolved. V was shortened by 7 bases and J by 2 bases, with 10 bases between the two germline ends. This CDR3 has 13 amino acids.